The clone carrying this TCR beta chain was observed a handful of times. CDR3 size: 14 residues. Deletions cut 4 bases from V and 10 bases from J, with 18 bases between. Germline V gives CDR1 KGHDR, CDR2 SFDVKD. TCRdb reprocessed the 5' RACE reads via MiXCR and lists one record per CDR3 protein. The sample includes some 54,000 distinct CDR3 sequences, about 15% of them seen just once. The sample consisted of naive CD4+ T cells sorted from blood. Subset: naive CD4+ T cells, CD4+CD45RA+CD25-. This sequence joins TRBV24-1 and TRBJ1-1; a possible D gene is TRBD1 (5 bases). The origin of this receptor is a female donor with breast cancer. The CDR3 is CATSERGLRGGAFF. CDR3 in DNA: TGTGCCACCAGTGAGAGGGGCCTCCGTGGGGGAGCTTTCTTT.